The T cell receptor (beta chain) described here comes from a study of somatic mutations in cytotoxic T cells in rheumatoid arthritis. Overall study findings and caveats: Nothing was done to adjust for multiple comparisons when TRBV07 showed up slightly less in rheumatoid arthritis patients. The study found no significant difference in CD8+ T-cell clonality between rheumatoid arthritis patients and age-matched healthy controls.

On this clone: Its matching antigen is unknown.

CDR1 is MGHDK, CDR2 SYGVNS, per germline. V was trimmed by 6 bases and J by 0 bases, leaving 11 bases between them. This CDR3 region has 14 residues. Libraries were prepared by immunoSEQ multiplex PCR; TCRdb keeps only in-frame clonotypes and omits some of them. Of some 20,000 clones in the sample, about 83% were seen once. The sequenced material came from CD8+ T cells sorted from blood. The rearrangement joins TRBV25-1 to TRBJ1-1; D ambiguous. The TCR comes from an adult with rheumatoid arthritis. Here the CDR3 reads CASSEGKMNTEAFF. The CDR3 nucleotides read TGTGCCAGCAGCGAGGGAAAGATGAACACTGAAGCTTTCTTT.